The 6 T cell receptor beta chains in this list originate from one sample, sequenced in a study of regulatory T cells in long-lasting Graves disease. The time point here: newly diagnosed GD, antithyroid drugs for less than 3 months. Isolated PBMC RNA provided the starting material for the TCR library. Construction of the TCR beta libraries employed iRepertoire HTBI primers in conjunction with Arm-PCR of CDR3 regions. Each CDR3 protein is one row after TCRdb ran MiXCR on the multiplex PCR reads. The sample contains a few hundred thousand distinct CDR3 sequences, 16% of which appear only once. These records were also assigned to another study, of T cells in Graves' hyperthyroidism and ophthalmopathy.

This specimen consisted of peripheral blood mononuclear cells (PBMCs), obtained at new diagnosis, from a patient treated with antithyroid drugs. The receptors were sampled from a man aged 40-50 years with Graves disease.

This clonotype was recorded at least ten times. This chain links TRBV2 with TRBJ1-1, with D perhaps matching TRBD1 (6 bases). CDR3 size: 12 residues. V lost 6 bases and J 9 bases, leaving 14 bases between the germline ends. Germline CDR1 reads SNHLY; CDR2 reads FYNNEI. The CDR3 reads CASRWGADKAFF. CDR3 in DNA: TGTGCCAGCAGATGGGGGGCGGATAAAGCTTTCTTT.

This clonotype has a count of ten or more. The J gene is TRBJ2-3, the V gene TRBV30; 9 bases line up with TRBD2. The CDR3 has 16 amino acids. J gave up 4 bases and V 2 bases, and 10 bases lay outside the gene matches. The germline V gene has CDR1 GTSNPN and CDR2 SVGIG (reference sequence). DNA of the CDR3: TGTGCCTGGAGTTTGCGCGGGGGGGCCAGGGCAGATACGCAGTATTTT. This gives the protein CAWSLRGGARADTQYF.

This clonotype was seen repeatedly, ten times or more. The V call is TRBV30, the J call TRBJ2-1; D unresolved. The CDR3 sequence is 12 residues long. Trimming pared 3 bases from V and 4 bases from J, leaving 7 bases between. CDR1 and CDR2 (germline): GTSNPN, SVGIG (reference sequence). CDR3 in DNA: TGTGCCTGGAGCCTGGTATACAATGAGCAGTTCTTC. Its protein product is CAWSLVYNEQFF.

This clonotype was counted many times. This CDR3 is CASSPQGRGGYNEQFF. CDR3 in DNA: TGTGCCAGCAGCCCCCAGGGGCGGGGGGGCTACAATGAGCAGTTCTTC. The genes are TRBV9 and TRBJ2-1; 9 nucleotides agree with TRBD2. Germline V gene data show CDR1 as SGDLS and CDR2 as YYNGEE. The CDR3 runs to 16 residues. Trimming took 4 bases from V and 3 from J; bases not matched to a gene: 8. The full variable domain, with the rest looked up from reference TRBV9 and TRBJ2-1, is DSGVTQTPKHLITATGQRVTLRCSPRSGDLSVYWYQQSLDQGLQFLIQYYNGEERAKGNILERFSAQQFPDLHSELNLSSLELGDSALYFCASSPQGRGGYNEQFFGPGTRLTVL.

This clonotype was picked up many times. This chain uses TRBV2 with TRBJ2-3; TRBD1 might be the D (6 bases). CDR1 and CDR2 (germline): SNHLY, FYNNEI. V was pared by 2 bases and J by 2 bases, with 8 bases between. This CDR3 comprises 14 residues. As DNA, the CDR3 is TGTGCCAGCAGTGAACAGGGGTTCACAGATACGCAGTATTTT. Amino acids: CASSEQGFTDTQYF.

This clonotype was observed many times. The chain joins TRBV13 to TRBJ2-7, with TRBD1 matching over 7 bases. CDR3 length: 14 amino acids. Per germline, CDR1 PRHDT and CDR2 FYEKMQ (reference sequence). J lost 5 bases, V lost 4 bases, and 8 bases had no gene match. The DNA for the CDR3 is TGTGCCAGCAGCTCTGGGACAGAATCCCACGAGCAGTACTTC. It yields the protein CASSSGTESHEQYF.